A single sample gave rise to the 20 T cell receptor beta chains below, sequenced in a study of naive and memory T cell subsets. Study-level results: Possibly reflecting memory cells re-expressing CD45RA, a few larger clonotypes occurred in naive repertoires, especially CD8.

The antigens these receptors bind are not known. Both TRBC1 and TRBC2 were covered by a beta constant-region primer of two equimolar oligonucleotides. Four rounds of PCR amplified the ligated cDNA using nested alpha and beta constant-region primers plus SP2. TCRdb fed the UMI-ligation and nested PCR reads into MiXCR, producing one record per CDR3 protein. The table lists around 100,000 distinct CDR3 sequences, about 14% of them singletons. The sample comprised naive CD8+ T cells from blood. Every receptor here comes from a human donor in good health.

This chain uses TRBV5-6 with TRBJ1-1; tentatively, D is TRBD1 (6 bases). Germline loops: CDR1 SGHDT, CDR2 YYEEEE. The V end was cut by 0 bases, the J end by 6 bases, with 9 bases between. CDR3 size: 13 residues. CDR3 in amino acids: CASSLGTGPEAFF. Written as DNA, the CDR3 is TGTGCCAGCAGCTTGGGCACAGGGCCTGAAGCTTTCTTT. The whole variable domain, remainder taken from reference TRBV5-6 and TRBJ1-1, is DAGVTQSPTHLIKTRGQQVTLRCSPKSGHDTVSWYQQALGQGPQFIFQYYEEEERQRGNFPDRFSGHQFPNYSSELNVNALLLGDSALYLCASSLGTGPEAFFGQGTRLTVV.

This clonotype was seen repeatedly, ten times or more. The chain carries TRBV28 and TRBJ2-2; D is perhaps TRBD2 (6 bases). The CDR3 is 14 amino acids. Trimming took off 6 bases at V and 2 bases at J, with 10 bases between the two ends. Germline V gene sequence: CDR1 MDHEN, CDR2 SYDVKM. Here the CDR3 reads CASSPGDNTGELFF. Written as DNA, the CDR3 is TGTGCCAGCAGCCCGGGAGACAACACCGGGGAGCTGTTTTTT.

The chain carries TRBV18 and TRBJ2-7; 12 bases are a match to TRBD1. This CDR3 region has 18 residues. Trimming cost V 3 bases and J 2 bases; bases outside gene matches: 11. Germline loops: CDR1 KGHSH, CDR2 LQKENI. CDR3: CASSPGTGGRSRPYEQYF. CDR3 DNA: TGTGCCAGCTCACCCGGGACAGGGGGCCGTAGTCGCCCCTACGAGCAGTACTTC. The entire variable domain, with the rest obtained from reference TRBV18 and TRBJ2-7, is as follows: NAGVMQNPRHLVRRRGQEARLRCSPMKGHSHVYWYRQLPEEGLKFMVYLQKENIIDESGMPKERFSAEFPKEGPSILRIQQVVRGDSAAYFCASSPGTGGRSRPYEQYFGPGTRLTVT.

Turning to this clonotype: A clone one base away is much larger, so this may be a read error. The V call is TRBV19, the J call TRBJ2-7, with D perhaps matching TRBD2 (6 bases). The CDR3 totals 13 residues. Germline assignment: CDR1 LNHDA and CDR2 SQIVND (reference sequence). The DNA of the CDR3 is TGTGCCAGAAGTATAGTTGGAGGGAGCGAGCAGTACTTC. Encoded protein: CARSIVGGSEQYF. Looking up the rest from reference TRBV19 and TRBJ2-7 gives the full variable domain: DGGITQSPKYLFRKEGQNVTLSCEQNLNHDAMYWYRQDPGQGLRLIYYSQIVNDFQKGDIAEGYSVSREKKESFPLTVTSAQKNPTAFYLCARSIVGGSEQYFGPGTRLTVT.

This clonotype turned up a few times. The chain couples TRBV7-9 to TRBJ2-5; D is perhaps TRBD1 or TRBD2 (5 bases each). This CDR3 has 13 amino acids. Trimming removed 7 bases from V and 3 bases from J, with 12 bases in between. CDR1 and CDR2 from the germline V gene are SEHNR and FQNEAQ (reference sequence). The CDR3 reads CASTLGAEETQYF. The CDR3 coding sequence is TGTGCCAGCACCCTCGGGGCAGAAGAGACCCAGTACTTC.

The chain couples TRBV19 to TRBJ1-1; D not resolved. The ends were cut back, 8 bases at V and 1 base at J, with 5 bases in the middle. Germline CDR1 is LNHDA and CDR2 is SQIVND (reference sequence). The CDR3 runs to 11 residues. CDR3 loop: CASLENTEAFF. As DNA, the CDR3 is TGTGCCAGTCTAGAGAACACTGAAGCTTTCTTT.

V is TRBV6-1 and J is TRBJ2-2; D gene unclear. V was trimmed by 4 bases and J by 6 bases, leaving 9 bases between them. CDR1 MNHNS and CDR2 SASEGT come from the germline V gene. The CDR3 covers 13 residues. This chain's CDR3 is CASSVNLPGELFF. CDR3 DNA: TGTGCCAGCAGTGTTAATCTTCCCGGGGAGCTGTTTTTT.

The CDR3 bases are TGTGCCAGCAGCTTAGAGACGGCAGGGAGGACAGATACGCAGTATTTT. Translated, it gives CASSLETAGRTDTQYF. The rearrangement links TRBV7-8 to TRBJ2-3, with D tentatively TRBD2 (6 bases). Germline V gene sequence: CDR1 SGHVS, CDR2 FQNEAQ. V was trimmed by 1 base and J by 3 bases, leaving 14 bases between them. This CDR3 region has 16 residues.

This clonotype was counted many times. This sequence joins TRBV7-6 and TRBJ2-3; 8 bases align to TRBD2. V shed 1 base, J shed 5 bases, and the junction held 5 bases outside the gene matches. This CDR3 contains 15 residues. In germline, CDR1 is SGHVS, CDR2 FNYEAQ. This chain's CDR3 is CASSLGSAGVDTQYF. In nucleotides, the CDR3 is TGTGCCAGCAGCTTAGGGTCAGCGGGGGTAGATACGCAGTATTTT.

The CDR3 DNA follows: TGTGCCAGCAGCTTAGTGACCGGCGACTATGGCTACACCTTC. This sequence encodes CASSLVTGDYGYTF. The chain has TRBV7-9 and TRBJ1-2; D remains unclear. V was pared by 1 base and J by 3 bases, with 9 bases between. Germline V gives CDR1 SEHNR, CDR2 FQNEAQ (reference sequence). This CDR3 spans 14 amino acids. The full variable domain, completed using reference TRBV7-9 and TRBJ1-2, is DTGVSQNPRHKITKRGQNVTFRCDPISEHNRLYWYRQTLGQGPEFLTYFQNEAQLEKSRLLSDRFSAERPKGSFSTLEIQRTEQGDSAMYLCASSLVTGDYGYTFGSGTRLTVV.

The DNA for the CDR3 is TGTGCCAGCAGTTTTCTGGACAGGGTGAAAGAGACCCAGTACTTC. It encodes CASSFLDRVKETQYF. The gene calls are TRBV6-6 and TRBJ2-5; 8 nucleotides match TRBD1. Germline V gene lookup returns CDR1 MNHNY and CDR2 SVGAGI (reference sequence). This CDR3 is built from 15 residues. Trimming cost V 4 bases and J 3 bases; bases outside gene matches: 7.

This clonotype has ten or more counts. This chain joins TRBV20-1 and TRBJ2-7, with 12 bases lining up with TRBD2. The CDR3 is 15 amino acids. V shed 1 base, J shed 6 bases, and the junction held 7 bases outside the gene matches. Germline V lookup: CDR1 DFQATT, CDR2 SNEGSKA (reference sequence). The chain's CDR3 is CSARGRLAGGVEQYF. As DNA, the CDR3 is TGCAGTGCTAGAGGACGGCTAGCGGGAGGGGTCGAGCAGTACTTC.

This clonotype was seen more than once but under ten times. The rearrangement links TRBV4-1 to TRBJ2-7; 7 nucleotides line up with TRBD2. CDR1 and CDR2 from the germline V gene are MGHRA and YSYEKL. V gave up 0 bases and J gave up 3 bases; unmatched junction bases: 5. The CDR3 is 15 amino acids. The CDR3 DNA is TGCGCCAGCAGCCAAGAGGTGGGAGGGTTCTACGAGCAGTACTTC. Translated, it gives CASSQEVGGFYEQYF.

This clonotype was counted between two and nine times. The chain employs TRBV7-2 and TRBJ2-7; D might be TRBD1 (6 bases). Trimming shortened V by 2 bases and J by 2 bases, and 10 bases separated the two germline ends. Germline CDR1 and CDR2: SGHTA and FQGNSA. The CDR3 is 14 residues long. This chain's CDR3 is CASSLIRDTYEQYF. The CDR3 DNA follows: TGTGCCAGCAGCTTAATTCGGGACACCTACGAGCAGTACTTC. Based on the CDR3 plus reference TRBV7-2 and TRBJ2-7, the full variable domain is GAGVSQSPSNKVTEKGKDVELRCDPISGHTALYWYRQSLGQGLEFLIYFQGNSAPDKSGLPSDRFSAERTGGSVSTLTIQRTQQEDSAVYLCASSLIRDTYEQYFGPGTRLTVT.

This clonotype was detected a few times. The chain uses TRBV5-1 and TRBJ2-2; 11 nucleotides agree with TRBD1. The germline gives CDR1 SGHRS, CDR2 YFSETQ. Trimming took 4 bases from V and 4 from J; bases not matched to a gene: 6. CDR3 length equals 16 residues. The CDR3 DNA follows: TGCGCCAGCAGCCCCCCGGGACAGGGGGTCACCGGGGAGCTGTTTTTT. Residues: CASSPPGQGVTGELFF.

This clonotype was found a few times. V usage is TRBV9 and J usage is TRBJ2-3, with D perhaps matching TRBD2 (5 bases). This CDR3 contains 17 residues. V lost 0 bases and J lost 1, with 15 bases in between. Germline values: CDR1 SGDLS, CDR2 YYNGEE. The CDR3 region has the DNA TGTGCCAGCAGCGTAGAGAGTGGACTCACCGGCACAGATACGCAGTATTTT. Translating gives CASSVESGLTGTDTQYF.

V usage is TRBV6-2 or TRBV6-3 and J usage is TRBJ2-3, with a possible D match to TRBD2 (6 bases). V lost 6 bases to trimming and J lost 5 bases, with 6 bases between them. The CDR3 sequence is 11 residues long. From germline, CDR1 is MNHEY and CDR2 SVGEGT. DNA of the CDR3: TGTGCCAGCAGCGGGGGAGATACGCAGTATTTT. This translates into CASSGGDTQYF.

This clonotype has only one observation. The chain links TRBV6-2 or TRBV6-3 to TRBJ1-4; weak D call: TRBD1 (6 bases). The CDR3 has 15 residues. V was trimmed by 5 bases and J by 8 bases, leaving 18 bases between them. Per the germline V gene, CDR1 is MNHEY and CDR2 is SVGEGT. CDR3 in DNA: TGTGCCAGCAGTAGCCCCCGACAGGTGGGAGAAAAACTGTTTTTT. Protein sequence: CASSSPRQVGEKLFF.

This clonotype was seen a handful of times. The genes are TRBV7-6 and TRBJ2-1, with D perhaps matching TRBD1 or TRBD2 (5 bases each). This CDR3 comprises 21 residues. Germline V gene sequence: CDR1 SGHVS, CDR2 FNYEAQ. V lost 3 bases and J lost 12, with 39 bases in between. CDR3 sequence reads: CASSFPGPETPLSPFKERQFF. Written as DNA, the CDR3 is TGTGCCAGCAGCTTTCCGGGGCCAGAAACTCCTTTATCGCCCTTTAAGGAGAGGCAGTTCTTC. The variable domain in full, with the rest retrieved from reference TRBV7-6 and TRBJ2-1, is GAGVSQSPRYKVTKRGQDVALRCDPISGHVSLYWYRQALGQGPEFLTYFNYEAQQDKSGLPNDRFSAERPEGSISTLTIQRTEQRDSAMYRCASSFPGPETPLSPFKERQFFGPGTRLTVL.

This clonotype has more than one count but fewer than ten. This sequence joins TRBV7-2 and TRBJ2-1; D remains ambiguous. V was pared by 3 bases and J by 14 bases, with 2 bases between. CDR1 is SGHTA and CDR2 is FQGNSA in the germline V gene. The CDR3 is 8 residues long. Here the CDR3 DNA reads TGTGCCAGCAGCTTGAAGTTCTTC. As protein: CASSLKFF.